This T cell receptor beta chain is drawn from a study of graft-versus-host responses after intestinal transplantation. Across the whole study: Each of the recipients got a multivisceral, liver-intestinal, or isolated intestinal transplant. The recipients all started with anti-thymocyte globulin induction and then took tacrolimus and steroids for 3 to 4 years.

Profiled with immunoSEQ multiplex PCR; TCRdb holds only in-frame clones, not every one. The repertoire holds roughly 120,000 clones, with roughly nine tenths as singletons. Study-level points and caveats: GvH clones turned up in recipient marrow; some had shown up first in ileum or blood. Early post-transplant HvG declines were associated with peak circulating GvH clone levels.

CDR3 length equals 14 residues. Germline V gene sequence: CDR1 SGHRS, CDR2 YFSETQ. The germline V and J ends were trimmed by 0 bases and 5 bases, with 11 bases remaining between them. With regard to this clone: Its antigen is not identified.

The rearrangement joins TRBV5-1 to TRBJ2-5; D unresolved. The sample in question was unstimulated CD4+ T cells sorted from spleen or lymph node cells, obtained before intestinal transplant. The sequence was obtained from a human donor who received an intestinal transplant. CDR3 DNA: TGCGCCAGCAGCTTGGATCCGGGTGGGGAGACCCAGTACTTC. Amino acids: CASSLDPGGETQYF.